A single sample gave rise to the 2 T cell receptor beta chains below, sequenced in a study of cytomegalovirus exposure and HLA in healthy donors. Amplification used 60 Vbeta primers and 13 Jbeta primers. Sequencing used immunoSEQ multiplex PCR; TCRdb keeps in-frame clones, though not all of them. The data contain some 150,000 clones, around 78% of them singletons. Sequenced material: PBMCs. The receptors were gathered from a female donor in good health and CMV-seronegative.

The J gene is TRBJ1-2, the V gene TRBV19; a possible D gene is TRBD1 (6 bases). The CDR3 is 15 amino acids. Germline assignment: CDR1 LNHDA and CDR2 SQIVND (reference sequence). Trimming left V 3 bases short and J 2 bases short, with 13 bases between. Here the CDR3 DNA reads TGTGCCAGTAGTATTCTGACAGGAGTAAACTATGGCTACACCTTC. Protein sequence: CASSILTGVNYGYTF.

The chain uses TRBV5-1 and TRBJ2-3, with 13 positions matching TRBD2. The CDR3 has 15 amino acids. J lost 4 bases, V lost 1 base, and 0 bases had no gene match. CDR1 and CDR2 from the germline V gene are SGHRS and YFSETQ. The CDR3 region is CASSLTSGGADTQYF. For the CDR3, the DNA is TGCGCCAGCAGCTTGACTAGCGGGGGGGCAGATACGCAGTATTTT.